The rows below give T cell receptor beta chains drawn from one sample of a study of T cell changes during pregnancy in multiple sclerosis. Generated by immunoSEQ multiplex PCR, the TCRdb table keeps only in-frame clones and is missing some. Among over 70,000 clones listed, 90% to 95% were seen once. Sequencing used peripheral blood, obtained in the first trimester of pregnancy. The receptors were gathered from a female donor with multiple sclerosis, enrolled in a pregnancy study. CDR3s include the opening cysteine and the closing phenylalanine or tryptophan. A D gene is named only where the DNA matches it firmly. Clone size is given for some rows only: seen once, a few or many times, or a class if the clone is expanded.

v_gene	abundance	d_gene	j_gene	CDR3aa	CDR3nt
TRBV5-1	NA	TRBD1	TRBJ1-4	CASSLAGDREKLFF	TGCGCCAGCAGCTTGGCGGGGGACAGGGAAAAACTGTTTTTT
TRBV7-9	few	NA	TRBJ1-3	CASSLTSGDRGNTIYF	TGTGCCAGCAGCTTAACATCCGGGGATCGGGGAAACACCATATATTTT
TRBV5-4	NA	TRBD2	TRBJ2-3	CASSAGPGGGDTQYF	TGTGCCAGCAGCGCCGGTCCGGGAGGGGGAGATACGCAGTATTTT
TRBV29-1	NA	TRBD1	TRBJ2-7	CSVGGTGSSYEQYF	TGCAGCGTTGGAGGGACAGGGTCCTCCTACGAGCAGTACTTC
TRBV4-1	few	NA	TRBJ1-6	CASSQDLAGSYNSPLHF	TGCGCCAGCAGCCAAGATCTCGCGGGCAGCTATAATTCACCCCTCCACTTT
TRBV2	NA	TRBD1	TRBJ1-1	CASSYRGVGIMNTEAFF	TGTGCCAGCAGTTACAGGGGGGTGGGTATTATGAACACTGAAGCTTTCTTT
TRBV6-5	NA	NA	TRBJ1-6	CASSYTPTLYNSPLHF	TGTGCCAGCAGTTACACCCCGACTCTCTATAATTCACCCCTCCACTTT
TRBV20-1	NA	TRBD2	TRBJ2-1	CSVGTNNEQFF	TGCAGTGTCGGGACTAACAATGAGCAGTTCTTC
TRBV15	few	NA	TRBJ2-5	CATSRELAVWETQYF	TGTGCCACCAGCAGAGAATTGGCGGTCTGGGAGACCCAGTACTTC
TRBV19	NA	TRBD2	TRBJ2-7	CASSIGSGGTYEQYF	TGTGCCAGTAGTATAGGTAGCGGGGGGACCTACGAGCAGTACTTC
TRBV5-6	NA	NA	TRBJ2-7	CASSLGRPTLEQYF	TGTGCCAGCAGCTTGGGGAGGCCAACTCTCGAGCAGTACTTC
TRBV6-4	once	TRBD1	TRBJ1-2	CASSQGQGAGGYTF	TGTGCCAGCAGCCAGGGACAGGGGGCAGGTGGCTACACCTTC
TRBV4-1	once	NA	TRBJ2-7	CASSRVGGNLIFHEQYF	TGCGCCAGCAGCCGAGTGGGGGGAAACCTAATCTTCCACGAGCAGTACTTC
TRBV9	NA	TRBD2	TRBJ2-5	CASSAPRGTRGETQYF	TGTGCCAGCAGCGCCCCCCGGGGGACGCGGGGGGAGACCCAGTACTTC
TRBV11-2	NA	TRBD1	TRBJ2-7	CASSLDRGPGTELYEQYF	TGTGCCAGCAGCTTAGATAGGGGACCCGGGACAGAGTTATACGAGCAGTACTTC
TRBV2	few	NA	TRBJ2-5	CASNRAVRETQYF	TGTGCCAGCAACAGGGCGGTTCGGGAGACCCAGTACTTC
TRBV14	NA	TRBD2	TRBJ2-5	CASSLLAGGPSTQYF	TGTGCCAGCAGCCTCCTAGCGGGGGGGCCTTCGACCCAGTACTTC
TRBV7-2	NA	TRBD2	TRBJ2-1	CASSLVSGGAAIKLSEQFF	TGTGCCAGCAGCTTAGTTAGCGGGGGGGCCGCGATCAAATTGAGTGAGCAGTTCTTC
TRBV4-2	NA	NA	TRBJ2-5	CASSQEDRRTQETQYF	TGTGCCAGCAGCCAAGAAGACAGGCGTACCCAAGAGACCCAGTACTTC
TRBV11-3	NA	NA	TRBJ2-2	CASSLGRGAGELFF	TGTGCCAGCAGCTTAGGCAGGGGTGCCGGGGAGCTGTTTTTT
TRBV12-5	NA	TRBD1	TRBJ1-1	CASGLVLGQADWNTEAFF	TGTGCTAGTGGTTTGGTACTCGGACAGGCGGATTGGAACACTGAAGCTTTCTTT
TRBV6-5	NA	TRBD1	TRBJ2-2	CASSYVGTGVAGELFF	TGTGCCAGCAGTTACGTCGGGACAGGGGTGGCCGGGGAGCTGTTTTTT
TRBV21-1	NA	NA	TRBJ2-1	CASTLRRGLTSYNEQFF	TGTGCCAGCACCTTGCGGCGGGGTCTAACTTCCTACAATGAGCAGTTCTTC
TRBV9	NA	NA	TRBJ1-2	CASSVAGGGLYGYTF	TGTGCCAGCAGCGTAGCTGGGGGCGGACTCTATGGCTACACCTTC
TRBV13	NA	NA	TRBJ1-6	CASSLGDRGGSPLHF	TGTGCCAGCAGCTTAGGGGACAGAGGCGGTTCACCCCTCCACTTT
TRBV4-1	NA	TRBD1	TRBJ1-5	CASSQTDRDQPQHF	TGCGCCAGCAGCCAAACCGACAGGGACCAGCCCCAGCATTTT
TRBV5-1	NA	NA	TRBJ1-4	CASSFRDSDEKLFF	TGCGCCAGCAGCTTCCGGGACTCGGATGAAAAACTGTTTTTT
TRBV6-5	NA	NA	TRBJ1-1	CASSYRTDTEAFF	TGTGCCAGCAGTTACAGGACAGACACTGAAGCTTTCTTT
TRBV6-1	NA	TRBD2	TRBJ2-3	CASSDQSSGGTDTQYF	TGTGCCAGCAGTGACCAGTCATCCGGGGGGACAGATACGCAGTATTTT
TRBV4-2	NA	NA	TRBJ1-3	CASSQDPLPGSSGNTIYF	TGTGCCAGCAGCCAAGACCCCCTCCCAGGAAGCTCTGGAAACACCATATATTTT
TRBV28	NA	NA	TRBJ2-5	CASSYGEKTQYF	TGTGCCAGCAGTTACGGTGAAAAGACCCAGTACTTC
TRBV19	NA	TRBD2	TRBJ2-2	CASSLVAGGRSGELFF	TGTGCCAGCTCCTTGGTGGCGGGGGGTCGGTCCGGGGAGCTGTTTTTT
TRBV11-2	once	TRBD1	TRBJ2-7	CASSSSGQGVSYEQYF	TGTGCCAGCAGCTCGAGCGGCCAGGGGGTCTCCTACGAGCAGTACTTC
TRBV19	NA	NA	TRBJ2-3	CATSPGGTDTQYF	TGTGCCACCTCCCCGGGGGGCACAGATACGCAGTATTTT
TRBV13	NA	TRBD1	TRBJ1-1	CASTHSGTGNTEAFF	TGTGCCAGCACCCATTCCGGGACAGGGAACACTGAAGCTTTCTTT
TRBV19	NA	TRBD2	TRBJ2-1	CASSLREVNEQFF	TGTGCCAGTAGCCTCCGGGAGGTCAATGAGCAGTTCTTC
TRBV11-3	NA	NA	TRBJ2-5	CASSLRGQETQYF	TGTGCCAGCAGCTTAAGGGGCCAAGAGACCCAGTACTTC
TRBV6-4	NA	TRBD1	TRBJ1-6	CASSDEGQGNSPLHF	TGTGCCAGCAGTGACGAGGGACAGGGGAATTCACCCCTCCACTTT
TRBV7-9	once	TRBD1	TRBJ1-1	CASSFPGQGYGAFF	TGTGCCAGCAGCTTTCCGGGACAGGGTTATGGGGCTTTCTTT
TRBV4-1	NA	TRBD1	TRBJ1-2	CASSQEQGVGYGYTF	TGCGCCAGCAGCCAAGAGCAGGGGGTGGGCTATGGCTACACCTTC
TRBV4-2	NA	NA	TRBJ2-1	CASSQVTDEQFF	TGTGCCAGCAGCCAAGTCACTGATGAGCAGTTCTTC
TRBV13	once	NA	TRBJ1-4	CASSPGQNEKLFF	TGTGCCAGCAGCCCTGGACAAAACGAAAAACTGTTTTTT
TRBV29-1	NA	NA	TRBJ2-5	CSVKTMAGVGRTQYF	TGCAGCGTTAAGACGATGGCAGGGGTCGGACGGACCCAGTACTTC
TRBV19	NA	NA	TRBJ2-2	CASSFRSGELFF	TGTGCCAGTAGTTTCCGTTCCGGGGAGCTGTTTTTT
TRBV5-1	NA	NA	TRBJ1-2	CASSSGATMLGYTF	TGCGCCAGCAGCTCGGGAGCAACGATGTTAGGCTACACCTTC
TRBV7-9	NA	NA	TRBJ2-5	CASSTRMETQYF	TGTGCCAGCAGCACAAGAATGGAGACCCAGTACTTC
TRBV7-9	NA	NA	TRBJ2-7	CASSAHRRTEGTNPYEQYF	TGTGCCAGCAGCGCACACCGGCGGACGGAGGGCACTAACCCCTACGAGCAGTACTTC
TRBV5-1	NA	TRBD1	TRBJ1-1	CASSWTGINMNTEAFF	TGCGCCAGCAGCTGGACAGGGATCAACATGAACACTGAAGCTTTCTTT
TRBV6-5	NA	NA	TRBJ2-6	CASTVSGANVLTF	TGTGCCAGCACTGTCTCTGGGGCCAACGTCCTGACTTTC